This T cell receptor (beta chain) was sequenced for a study of blood T cell repertoires in COVID-19 (dated by TCRdb to about 2020). With regard to the full study: Samples covering the acute and convalescent phases of COVID-19 were provided by collaborators in the United States, Italy and Spain. The material from the prospective study consisted of cDNA or gDNA derived from T cells, B-cell-depleted T cells, or PBMCs. The dataset comprised deeply sampled blood TCRbeta repertoires from subjects exposed to, actively infected with, or recovered from COVID-19. The repertoires were released in a freely available public database meant as a resource for research on the immune response to SARS-CoV-2. The samples were drawn from the first 160 participants of the ongoing ImmuneRACE study and from over 950 subjects provided by 6 global collaborators. A de-identified subject ID, COVID-19 status, age in years and sex were almost always included in the sample metadata. Where available, HLA class I and class II types were obtained from metadata supplied by the sample provider rather than from assay-based typing. The study at large found these results: The quantity of clinical and demographic metadata differed by source and by participant and was supplied without curation.

TCRbeta CDR3 regions were amplified from genomic DNA using the immunoSEQ Assay, a bias-controlled multiplex PCR. The study's processing was this. Within the assay, amplification of reference gene primers was used to estimate how many nucleated cells each sample contained. To quantify the absolute abundance of each unique TCRbeta CDR3 rearrangement, sequence reads were collapsed and filtered. For each sample, productive Simpson clonality was calculated by taking the square root of Simpson's diversity index across productive rearrangements. TCRdb mirrors the immuneACCESS table, restricted to in-frame sequences. Some clones are absent from its copies; in checked studies, under half trace to an unresolved V gene, and the reason for the others is unknown. The D gene and trimming were derived from the DNA, and the V and J assignments and clone size from that table. This sample holds about 140,000 clones; approximately 80% were observed only once. The ten largest make up approximately 9.5% of the sample.

Points on this clone: The target of this receptor is not known. No base qualities exist here, and no much larger clone lies one base off it.

The collaborating institutions used their own protocols to collect whole blood in K2EDTA tubes. For TCRbeta analysis, collaborators shipped samples as frozen whole blood, isolated PBMCs, or DNA extracted from either of those sample types. The sequence came from a woman of 80 years or more in a cohort sampled during active or convalescent COVID-19. Sequenced material: peripheral blood.

CDR3 reads: CASSQSRDLSTEAFF. The DNA sequence is as follows: TGTGCCAGCAGCCAGTCCCGGGACTTAAGCACTGAAGCTTTCTTT. Recombination connected TRBV7-9 to TRBJ1-1; the best D guess is TRBD1, with 5 bases matching. At the junction V is shortened by 5 bases and J by 4 bases, with 17 bases in between. From the cysteine up to the phenylalanine, the CDR3 has a length of 15 residues. Only the CDR3 region is kept as DNA, spanning 45 bases read in frame from base 1. Per the germline V gene (reference sequence), SEHNR is the CDR1 and FQNEAQ is the CDR2. Beyond the CDR3, the reference TRBV7-9 and TRBJ1-1 genes provide the residues; the full variable domain reads: DTGVSQNPRHKITKRGQNVTFRCDPISEHNRLYWYRQTLGQGPEFLTYFQNEAQLEKSRLLSDRFSAERPKGSFSTLEIQRTEQGDSAMYLCASSQSRDLSTEAFFGQGTRLTVV.